This T cell receptor beta chain was retrieved from a study of cytomegalovirus exposure and HLA in healthy donors. The overall study: A subsequent analysis stated that the roughly 130 validation repertoires were run on the same platform as the roughly 670 first-cohort repertoires.

CDR3 length: 15 residues. Germline V CDR1 and CDR2: KGHSH, LQKENI. Trimming took 3 bases from V and 4 from J; bases not matched to a gene: 6. The data were produced by immunoSEQ multiplex PCR, yet TCRdb's version contains in-frame clones alone and is incomplete. The data show tens of thousands of clones, 91% seen once. Regarding this clone: Its antigen is unknown.

Study outcomes and limitations: The investigators catalogued 150 or so TCR beta chains as cytomegalovirus-associated. Through in vitro validation, three CMV-associated chains were shown to be specific for CMV antigens. One later analysis, an examination of the 120 validation repertoires, found that first-cohort TCR clusters tended to co-occur in them.

This sequence was found in a woman between 25 and 40 years old in good health and CMV-seronegative. Sequenced: PBMCs. The genes are TRBV18 and TRBJ2-1, with TRBD2 matching 7 bases. The CDR3 DNA is TGTGCCAGCTCACCCGGGGGGACGACTTACAATGAGCAGTTCTTC. It encodes CASSPGGTTYNEQFF.